This entry describes one T cell receptor (beta chain). Germline CDR1 SGHNT, CDR2 YENEEA. Trimming at V came to 1 base and at J to 7 bases, leaving 2 bases not matched to a gene. The CDR3 runs 13 residues. The record originates from a study of control samples from healthy donors and cancer patients. Sequencing used immunoSEQ multiplex PCR; TCRdb keeps in-frame clones, though not all of them. The sample lists over 150,000 clones; 90% were seen once. This TCR was sampled from a woman between 45 and 60 years old in good health. Sequencing was performed on blood. The chain is built from TRBV11-3 and TRBJ2-5; 8 nucleotides match TRBD1. The DNA for the CDR3 is TGTGCCAGCAGCTTAGTACAGGGGGGGACCCAGTACTTC. Amino acids: CASSLVQGGTQYF.